This paragraph covers one TCR beta chain sequence. Per the authors' pipeline: It was from reference gene primer amplification that nucleated cell counts were estimated. Method: immunoSEQ multiplex PCR; TCRdb's copy keeps in-frame clones and lacks some. Clonal size and the V and J genes are those of that table, whereas D and trimming came from the DNA. The sample lists approximately 220,000 clones, 85% to 90% occurring once. V shed 3 bases, J shed 2 bases, and the junction held 4 bases outside the gene matches. CDR3 length equals 15 residues. Looked up from germline, CDR1 is LNHDA and CDR2 is SQIVND (reference sequence). These data belong to a study of blood T cell repertoires in COVID-19.

The source of this sequence is a man aged 25-40 years who had recovered from COVID-19. This rearrangement joins TRBV19 to TRBJ2-7; 10 positions agree with TRBD1. Material: PBMCs or T cells enriched from blood (not recorded which). CDR3 sequence: CASSMAGTGAYEQYF. CDR3 nucleotides: TGTGCCAGTAGTATGGCCGGGACAGGGGCCTACGAGCAGTACTTC.